This passage covers 16 T cell receptor beta chains from one sample sequenced in a study of OX40 agonist ivuxolimab in advanced cancers. Sequencing was performed with immunoSEQ multiplex PCR; in TCRdb, only in-frame clones are kept and a portion is missing. Among around 35,000 clones listed, around 73% were seen once. The sequencing used CD4+ or CD8+ T cells sorted from blood, collected in a trial of the OX40 agonist ivuxolimab. The receptors here all came from an adult with an advanced solid tumor such as melanoma, head and neck, liver or kidney cancer.

The gene calls are TRBV19 and TRBJ2-2, with TRBD1 matching over 12 bases. The V gene's germline CDR1 is LNHDA and CDR2 SQIVND (reference sequence). The CDR3 consists of 17 residues. J gave up 5 bases and V 4 bases, and 8 bases lay outside the gene matches. CDR3 in DNA: TGTGCCAGTAGTAAAGGGACAGGGGGCGCTGGGACCGGGGAGCTGTTTTTT. Translating it yields CASSKGTGGAGTGELFF.

This chain connects TRBV6-5 to TRBJ2-6, with D possibly being TRBD1 (5 bases). Germline values: CDR1 MNHEY, CDR2 SVGAGI. The CDR3 is made up of 15 amino acids. V lost 6 bases to trimming and J lost 0 bases, with 9 bases between them. CDR3 in amino acids: CASRIGDSGANVLTF. In nucleotides, the CDR3 is TGTGCCAGCAGGATAGGGGACTCTGGGGCCAACGTCCTGACTTTC.

This clone has only one observation. V and J are TRBV5-4 and TRBJ1-2; 7 positions match TRBD1. After removal of 3 bases from V and 5 bases from J, the junction contained 7 bases not matched to a gene. The CDR3 is made up of 14 amino acids. Germline CDR1 SGHNT, CDR2 YYREEE (reference sequence). CDR3: CASSSTGDLYGYTF. Here the CDR3 DNA reads TGTGCCAGCAGCTCCACAGGGGACCTATATGGCTACACCTTC.

This clone has a single count. CDR3 protein: CASSPLITGDYEQYF. In DNA form, the CDR3 reads TGTGCCAGCTCACCACTGATTACAGGAGACTACGAGCAGTACTTC. V usage is TRBV18 and J usage is TRBJ2-7; tentatively, D is TRBD1 (5 bases). Germline V gene sequence: CDR1 KGHSH, CDR2 LQKENI. The CDR3 is 15 residues long. V was trimmed by 1 base and J by 3 bases, leaving 13 bases between them.

V gene TRBV7-2 combines with J gene TRBJ2-2; D unclear. The germline CDR1 and CDR2 sequences are SGHTA and FQGNSA. V gave up 7 bases and J gave up 0 bases, with 3 bases separating them. The CDR3 consists of 12 residues. In nucleotides, the CDR3 is TGTGCCAGCAACGCGAACACCGGGGAGCTGTTTTTT. This translates into CASNANTGELFF. The variable domain in full, with the rest retrieved from reference TRBV7-2 and TRBJ2-2, is GAGVSQSPSNKVTEKGKDVELRCDPISGHTALYWYRQSLGQGLEFLIYFQGNSAPDKSGLPSDRFSAERTGGSVSTLTIQRTQQEDSAVYLCASNANTGELFFGEGSRLTVL.

This clone showed up many times. The rearrangement uses TRBV28 and TRBJ1-5; possible D gene TRBD1, 5 bases. Deletions cut 5 bases from V and 4 bases from J, with 15 bases between. The CDR3 has 15 amino acids. Germline CDR1 is MDHEN and CDR2 is SYDVKM. The CDR3 loop reads CASSLLRDLNQPQHF. As DNA, the CDR3 is TGTGCCAGCAGTCTACTCCGGGACTTGAATCAGCCCCAGCATTTT.

This chain links TRBV7-6 with TRBJ2-5; the match to TRBD2 covers 10 bases. The germline CDR1 and CDR2 sequences are SGHVS and FNYEAQ. CDR3 size: 15 residues. V shed 8 bases, J shed 1 base, and the junction held 7 bases outside the gene matches. CDR3 sequence: CASGLAGGAQETQYF. In nucleotides, the CDR3 is TGTGCCAGCGGGTTAGCGGGAGGAGCCCAAGAGACCCAGTACTTC.

This clone appeared a few times. The chain recombines TRBV29-1 with TRBJ1-2; D unclear. V gave up 2 bases and J gave up 3 bases, with 19 bases separating them. Germline assignment: CDR1 SQVTM and CDR2 ANQGSEA. The CDR3 is 16 amino acids. In DNA form, the CDR3 reads TGCAGCGTTGAACGGTCTGGAGGCGGCGAAGACTATGGCTACACCTTC. It yields the protein CSVERSGGGEDYGYTF.

The chain joins TRBV18 to TRBJ2-5; 9 nucleotides match TRBD2. Germline V gene lookup returns CDR1 KGHSH and CDR2 LQKENI. The CDR3 is 17 residues long. After removal of 3 bases from V and 1 base from J, the junction contained 9 bases not matched to a gene. The CDR3 nucleotides read TGTGCCAGCTCACCGTTGCAGAGCGGGAGGTGCCAAGAGACCCAGTACTTC. This encodes CASSPLQSGRCQETQYF.

This chain links TRBV19 with TRBJ2-3, with D possibly being TRBD2 (6 bases). This CDR3 is built from 14 residues. The ends were cut back, 3 bases at V and 5 bases at J, with 12 bases in the middle. Germline CDR1 LNHDA, CDR2 SQIVND (reference sequence). CDR3 nucleotide sequence: TGTGCCAGTAGTATCGGGACTCCACAAGATACGCAGTATTTT. The encoded protein is CASSIGTPQDTQYF. Full variable domain (missing parts from reference TRBV19 and TRBJ2-3): DGGITQSPKYLFRKEGQNVTLSCEQNLNHDAMYWYRQDPGQGLRLIYYSQIVNDFQKGDIAEGYSVSREKKESFPLTVTSAQKNPTAFYLCASSIGTPQDTQYFGPGTRLTVL.

This chain links TRBV7-9 with TRBJ1-5, with D unresolved. Trimming cost V 4 bases and J 0 bases, with 13 bases left between them. This CDR3 has 16 amino acids. Germline CDR1 SEHNR, CDR2 FQNEAQ (reference sequence). CDR3 protein: CASSSHSGLSNQPQHF. The DNA of the CDR3 is TGTGCCAGCAGCTCCCACAGTGGACTTAGCAATCAGCCCCAGCATTTT.

This clone was seen once. The chain uses TRBV27 and TRBJ2-5; 9 bases map to TRBD1. CDR1 and CDR2 (germline): MNHEY, SMNVEV (reference sequence). V lost 0 bases to trimming and J lost 5 bases; unmatched junction nucleotides: 4. This CDR3 is 15 amino acids long. CDR3 residues: CASSLSWGQGETQYF. DNA of the CDR3: TGTGCCAGCAGTTTATCGTGGGGACAGGGTGAGACCCAGTACTTC.

CDR3 sequence (DNA): TGCGCCAGCAGTTCCTCCAGGGGGAACACTGAAGCTTTCTTT. It is translated as CASSSSRGNTEAFF. The J gene is TRBJ1-1, the V gene TRBV5-1; D might be TRBD1 (6 bases). Germline V gene lookup returns CDR1 SGHRS and CDR2 YFSETQ. This CDR3 contains 14 residues. V was clipped by 5 bases and J by 1 base, with 12 bases between them.

The chain links TRBV4-3 to TRBJ1-3; D might be TRBD1 (5 bases). V shed 1 base and J shed 4 bases, with 17 bases lying between them. There are 17 residues in the CDR3. Germline lookup yields CDR1 LGHNA and CDR2 YSLEER. Here the CDR3 DNA reads TGCGCCAGCAGCCAAGTTCATTTTTCCCAGGGAGGAAACACCATATATTTT. It yields the protein CASSQVHFSQGGNTIYF.

The chain carries TRBV25-1 and TRBJ2-7, with D unresolved. CDR3 size: 13 residues. Germline V gives CDR1 MGHDK, CDR2 SYGVNS. Between the trimmed V and J ends, which lost 2 bases and 3 bases, there was a span of 8 bases. DNA of the CDR3: TGTGCCAGCAGTGAAGGTAGTTTCTACGAGCAGTACTTC. This codes for CASSEGSFYEQYF.

V is TRBV7-2 and J is TRBJ1-2, with 8 nucleotides matching TRBD1. V shed 6 bases and J 7 bases; nucleotides not matched to a gene: 10. Germline assignment: CDR1 SGHTA and CDR2 FQGNSA. This CDR3 has 14 amino acids. The DNA for the CDR3 is TGTGCCAGCAGGGACCCAGGGGGCTTTTCTGGCTACACCTTC. Residues: CASRDPGGFSGYTF.